A selection of T cell receptor beta chains follows, all from one sample in a study of T cell repertoires in ileal Crohn's disease. Sequenced by immunoSEQ multiplex PCR; TCRdb stores in-frame clones only, minus some. The data hold fewer than 13,000 clones, with approximately 81% observed a single time. Sequenced input: ileal tissue. The receptors were sampled from an adult with Crohn's disease. Each CDR3 is given with its conserved first and last residue.

j_call v_call cdr3_aa
TRBJ1-6 TRBV7-2 CASSPHTGTNSPLHF
TRBJ1-1 TRBV10-3 CAISGSFEAFF
TRBJ1-2 TRBV5-6 CASSQQGDYGYTF
TRBJ1-2 TRBV5-1 CASSWDTPYGYTF
TRBJ1-5 TRBV5-1 CASSWGTGGRNQPQHF
TRBJ2-1 TRBV5-1 CASSASGSDYNEQFF
TRBJ2-7 TRBV5-6 CASSLRSGSLVYEQYF
TRBJ1-1 TRBV11-2 CASSRKTGKNTEAFF
TRBJ2-3 TRBV14 CASSQNGAMPGSTDTQYF
TRBJ1-1 TRBV28 CASSPGHPNTEAFF
TRBJ2-1 TRBV2 CASSVTSGGDNEQFF
TRBJ1-2 TRBV30 CAWSRGPGGYTF
TRBJ2-7 TRBV7-3 CASSLIRGSYEQYF
TRBJ2-1 TRBV27 CASSYRTSGFYNEQFF
TRBJ2-1 TRBV4-1 CASSQGVGLADPSYNEQFF
TRBJ2-2 TRBV5-1 CASSPGDRNTGELFF
TRBJ2-1 TRBV19 CASSPFQGASYNEQFF
TRBJ2-4 TRBV2 CASDTGGNIQYF
TRBJ2-3 TRBV7-9 CASSPGGGSDTDTQYF
- TRBV28 CASSLFSGYNEQYF
TRBJ1-2 TRBV6-6 CASSLAENYGYTF
TRBJ1-1 TRBV2 CASRRPGQMNTEAFF
TRBJ2-2 TRBV27 CASSLEGAAGELFF
TRBJ1-5 TRBV21-1 CASSKQGGTGNQPQHF
TRBJ1-2 TRBV9 CASSVDPSLVGYTF
TRBJ1-1 TRBV6-5 CASSSWTGPPQAFF
TRBJ2-3 TRBV19 CASSMTLDTQYF
TRBJ2-7 TRBV27 CASSLDRGSYEQYF
TRBJ1-1 TRBV29-1 CSARQGGTEAFF